This paragraph reports one T cell receptor (beta chain). The clone's antigen remains unknown. No much larger clone exists at a distance of one base, and base qualities are not known. At diagnosis, peripheral blood, uninvolved tumor-adjacent lung and tumor were collected and were preserved as a mix of fresh-frozen and FFPE material. For TCR repertoire profiling, blood samples were analyzed as peripheral blood mononuclear cells. TCR beta CDR3 regions were sequenced from DNA using the immunoSEQ Assay. The authors' analysis ran thus. T cell density was computed as TCR beta template counts normalized to usable DNA estimated by amplifying housekeeping genes. Richness was estimated using the preseqR package, with extrapolation to 400,000 templates for PBMC samples and to 120,000 templates for tissue samples. Clonality was defined by subtracting Pielou's evenness from one. Tissue-enriched TCRs were identified through differential abundance testing performed on productive amino-acid clonotypes, with a minimum total count of 5 and an alpha of 0.1. The Jaccard Index and the Morisita Overlap Index were used to measure how much the repertoires overlapped between compartments. GLIPH grouped TCR beta CDR3s together with public tetramer-defined viral CDR3s, and a viral motif had to include at least three viral sequences and show V-gene enrichment. TCRdb re-hosts the immuneACCESS table, in-frame sequences only. Its copies lack some clones; in the studies checked, an unresolved V gene accounts for under half of them, and the cause for the rest is not known. V, J and clone size are those of that table, while D and trimming were read from the DNA. The sample data list more than 30,000 clones, and 88% of these were observed just once. The top ten clones comprise under 5% of the sample.

This sample was taken from a study of T cells in localized non-small cell lung cancer (dated by TCRdb to 2020 to 2022). Study-wide context: The study analyzed T cell repertoires of about 230 early-stage NSCLC patients, comparing tumors and uninvolved tumor-adjacent lungs. Of the NSCLC patients, 129 were male and roughly 110 were female, and the mean age was roughly 61 years. The cohort consisted of about 240 treatment-naive NSCLC patients whose localized lung tumors had been resected. Overall study outcomes, separate from this receptor: Longer overall survival was associated with higher T cell density in blood, whereas shorter survival was associated with higher clonality in adjacent lung. A median of roughly 58 of the top 100 tumor clones were detected in paired uninvolved adjacent lung, and approximately 28 of these tumor clones were also found among the top 100 clones of the paired uninvolved adjacent lung. Uninvolved tumor-adjacent lung showed the highest T cell clonality, higher than tumor, which suggests more focused antigenic responses in the uninvolved tumor-adjacent lung. Because multi-region sequencing of the tumors was not done, intratumor heterogeneity could not be ruled out. Because the study design was exploratory, TCR variables were selected using unadjusted p-values without false-discovery rate correction.

The TCR originated in a woman aged 35 to 69 with stage III lung adenocarcinoma. This specimen was peripheral blood mononuclear cells, taken before any cancer treatment.

The CDR3 protein is CASSSQGKTEAFF. The nucleotides read TGTGCCAGCAGTTCCCAGGGTAAGACTGAAGCTTTCTTT. The chain employs TRBV28 and TRBJ1-1, with a weak D call of TRBD1 (5 bases match). Counted from cysteine to phenylalanine, this CDR3 has 13 amino acids. The CDR3 DNA has 39 bases and is translated from base 1. CDR1 is given as MDHEN and CDR2 as SYDVKM, both from the germline V gene. Cut back by 4 bases and 5 bases, the V and J ends lie 11 bases apart.